What follows is one TCR beta chain and its context. Its antigen specificity is not known. No base-level quality is on record; no much larger clone is a single base apart. In the paper's terms, the time point label means: recipient sample about 28 days before transplant, after cytoreduction. Blood samples were obtained from recipients approximately 28 days before transplant and at days 30, 100 and 180 after transplant. Nuclei Lysis Solution was used to extract genomic DNA from fresh or cryopreserved unfractionated peripheral blood mononuclear cells. At the junction V is shortened by 4 bases and J by 0 bases, with 7 bases in between. The germline V gene (reference sequence) yields LNHDA for CDR1 and SQIVND for CDR2. CDR3 length: 13 amino acids, cysteine to phenylalanine. Only the CDR3 portion is preserved as DNA: 39 bases, with reading frame beginning at the first base. The immunoSEQ assay, a bias-controlled multiplex PCR with V- and J-specific primers, was used to amplify TCR beta CDR3 regions from genomic DNA. A second PCR step added a proprietary barcode and Illumina adapter sequences to the CDR3 amplicons. An Illumina MiSeq instrument was used to sequence the CDR3 libraries. The authors processed their data as follows. Export and quality control were done with immunoSEQ Analyzer 3.0, while downstream analyses used R Bioconductor and Immunarch. Repertoire metrics were calculated using only productive rearrangements within the normalized downsampled data set. In the normalized cohort, a clonotype counted as pathologically expanded if the clonotype was larger than 5 templates. The Inverse Simpson Index served as the measure of repertoire diversity. To capture all clonotypes, CMV-specificity analyses were performed on the non-normalized data set. Entries here come from immuneACCESS through TCRdb and include only in-frame sequences with V and J called. Some clones fail to appear in such tables; in the studies checked, an unresolved V gene covers under half of the shortfall, and the cause of the remainder is unknown. V and J calls and clone size are as listed in that table; D and trimming were resolved from the DNA. In this sample the table shows tens of thousands of clones, roughly 90% of which occur a single time. About 3.7% of the sample comes from the top ten.

This specimen comes from a study of T cell clonotyping in hematopoietic cell transplantation (dated by TCRdb to the early 2020s). Study-wide context: Recipient samples taken before transplant were obtained following cytoreduction. In the study, around 130 blood samples were gathered from 35 to 45 consecutive transplant recipients and their related donors. Patient recruitment ran from 2015 to January 2017, and follow-up continued until September 2020 or death. The research as a whole found: Donor and pretransplant recipient Inverse Simpson Index values predicted broader posttransplant TCR repertoire diversity. A decrease in recipient TCR diversity was observed after transplant, and a progressive increase in pathologically expanded clonotypes was seen from day 30 to day 180. Only a small fraction of recipient repertoires overlapped donor repertoires, with over 95% appearing de novo at the given depth. The sample size was limited and the cells went unsorted, which meant the CD4 and CD8 repertoire contributions could not be told apart.

The chain is encoded by TRBV19 joined to TRBJ2-7; the D gene is perhaps TRBD2, from 5 matching bases. Material: peripheral blood mononuclear cells, obtained before stem cell transplant. The TCR comes from a man aged 18-30 years with biphenotypic leukemia. Some clones in this sample may be carry-over from other donors' samples. The DNA sequence is as follows: TGTGCCAGTAGTAATGGACTCTCCTACGAGCAGTACTTC. Its product reads: CASSNGLSYEQYF.